Sequencing of this TCR beta chain was carried out in a study of shared clonotypes between healthy human individuals. Overall study results and limits: The sole specimen, blood, was sampled, and tissue repertoires likely differ.

V shed 3 bases and J shed 4 bases, with 12 bases lying between them. This CDR3 has 14 amino acids. Germline loops: CDR1 MNHEY, CDR2 SMNVEV (reference sequence). The naive CD8 fraction comprised CD45RO-negative cells positively selected for CCR7 and excluded terminally differentiated effector memory CD45RA+ cells. Several immunoSEQ 96-well plates shared each subset's DNA, each plate a replicate. Using immunoSEQ multiplex PCR, the repertoire was profiled, and TCRdb retains in-frame clones only, with some absent. The sample has approximately 2,200,000 clones, approximately 94% seen once. In the case of this clone: What it recognizes is unknown.

The gene calls are TRBV27 and TRBJ1-1, with D maybe TRBD1 (6 bases). The source of this sequence is a man aged 18 to 29 in good health. Some clones in this sample may be carry-over from other donors' samples. Specimen: naive CD8+ T cells from PBMCs. The CDR3 protein is CASSLQQGSTEAFF. Here the CDR3 DNA reads TGTGCCAGCAGTTTGCAACAGGGCAGCACTGAAGCTTTCTTT.